This passage covers 27 T cell receptor beta chains from one sample sequenced in a study of cytomegalovirus exposure and HLA in healthy donors (dated by TCRdb to about 2017). To prepare the library, the immunoSEQ multiplex PCR assay was applied. TCRdb obtained this table from immuneACCESS and retained in-frame rearrangements with V and J assigned. These tables miss some clones; where compared with another copy, unresolved V genes account for less than half of the shortfall, and the remainder is unexplained. The sample includes approximately 160,000 clones, with approximately 96% observed a single time. The top ten clones comprise about 0.94% of the sample. The source material was PBMCs. These receptors all stem from a woman between 18 and 30 years old in good health and CMV-seronegative.

The CDR3 DNA is TGCAGCGGCCGGGACAGGAGGAACACCGGGGAGCTGTTTTTT. Protein: CSGRDRRNTGELFF. J is TRBJ2-2 and V is TRBV29-1; 8 positions match TRBD1. The CDR3 is 14 residues long. Germline-derived CDR1 and CDR2 are SQVTM and ANQGSEA. J was trimmed by 1 base and V by 7 bases; bases with no gene match: 5.

The J gene is TRBJ2-5, the V gene TRBV4-3; 14 nucleotides align to TRBD2. This CDR3 is 15 amino acids long. CDR1 is LGHNA and CDR2 is YSLEER in the germline V gene. V trimming: 1 base; J trimming: 5 bases; junction bases outside the gene matches: 0. CDR3 bases: TGCGCCAGCAGCCAAGGACTAGCGGGGGGGGAGACCCAGTACTTC. Translating gives CASSQGLAGGETQYF.

This chain connects TRBV2 to TRBJ1-4; D remains ambiguous. CDR3 length equals 15 residues. V shed 8 bases and J shed 0 bases, with 13 bases lying between them. Germline V lookup: CDR1 SNHLY, CDR2 FYNNEI. CDR3 nucleotide sequence: TGTGCCAGCGCTACAGCCCCCGCAACTAATGAAAAACTGTTTTTT. It is translated as CASATAPATNEKLFF.

This clone was recorded only once. This chain uses TRBV5-4 with TRBJ2-7; D is possibly TRBD1 (5 bases). The CDR3 is 16 amino acids. V lost 2 bases to trimming and J lost 3 bases, with 18 bases between them. Germline CDR1 reads SGHNT; CDR2 reads YYREEE (reference sequence). CDR3 DNA: TGTGCCAGCAGCTTAGGGCCCCAGGGTAGTGGCTACGAGCAGTACTTC. It is translated as CASSLGPQGSGYEQYF.

The gene calls are TRBV5-1 and TRBJ2-7; 9 bases fit TRBD1. The CDR3 runs 14 residues. V was clipped by 4 bases and J by 3 bases; unmatched bases: 5. Per the germline V gene, CDR1 is SGHRS and CDR2 is YFSETQ. The CDR3 sequence: CASSRDRVRYEQYF. As DNA, the CDR3 is TGCGCCAGCAGCAGGGACAGGGTTCGCTACGAGCAGTACTTC.

V gene TRBV19 combines with J gene TRBJ2-2, with 13 bases fitting TRBD2. This CDR3 comprises 16 residues. Germline CDR1 LNHDA, CDR2 SQIVND (reference sequence). The V gene end was trimmed by 7 bases and the J gene end by 3 bases; junction bases not matched to a gene: 5. For the CDR3, the DNA is TGTGCCAGTACCCCGACTAGCGGGGGGTACACCGGGGAGCTGTTTTTT. The encoded protein is CASTPTSGGYTGELFF.

J is TRBJ2-7 and V is TRBV6-1; D remains ambiguous. The CDR3 has 13 amino acids. The germline CDR1 and CDR2 sequences are MNHNS and SASEGT. Trimming removed 7 bases at V and 0 bases at J, with 10 bases between. The CDR3 sequence: CASKIRSSYEQYF. As DNA, the CDR3 is TGTGCCAGCAAAATAAGGAGCTCCTACGAGCAGTACTTC.

This rearrangement joins TRBV4-2 to TRBJ2-3, with TRBD2 identical over 7 bases. V lost 0 bases, J lost 4 bases, and 7 bases stayed unmatched. This CDR3 spans 16 amino acids. Germline V gene data show CDR1 as LGHNA and CDR2 as YNFKEQ. CDR3 coding DNA: TGTGCCAGCAGCCAAGAGAGGACTAGTCGCGCAGATACGCAGTATTTT. This translates into CASSQERTSRADTQYF.

The V and J genes are TRBV6-5 and TRBJ1-5; 10 nucleotides line up with TRBD1. The ends lost 8 bases at V and 2 bases at J; junction bases unmatched: 3. Looked up from germline, CDR1 is MNHEY and CDR2 is SVGAGI. The CDR3 consists of 14 residues. This CDR3 reads CASRTGGGNQPQHF. DNA for the CDR3: TGTGCCAGCCGGACAGGGGGTGGCAATCAGCCCCAGCATTTT.

J is TRBJ2-5 and V is TRBV6-5; no reliable D call. This CDR3 contains 12 residues. V was pared by 6 bases and J by 4 bases, with 9 bases between. Looked up from germline, CDR1 is MNHEY and CDR2 is SVGAGI. The CDR3 is CASRDSGETQYF. The CDR3 DNA reads as TGTGCCAGCAGGGATTCGGGAGAGACCCAGTACTTC.

The V gene is TRBV15, the J gene TRBJ2-2, with TRBD1 matching over 8 bases. CDR1 and CDR2 (germline): LNHNV, YYDKDF (reference sequence). This CDR3 comprises 17 residues. V lost 5 bases and J lost 0; bases outside the gene matches: 8. The CDR3 region has the DNA TGTGCCACCAGCCACCTGTTGGGACAGGCGAACACCGGGGAGCTGTTTTTT. Its protein product is CATSHLLGQANTGELFF.

The gene calls are TRBV19 and TRBJ2-3; TRBD1 aligns across 8 bases. The J segment lost 2 bases and the V segment lost 7 bases, leaving 8 bases of the junction unmatched. Germline V gene data show CDR1 as LNHDA and CDR2 as SQIVND (reference sequence). This CDR3 region has 15 residues. The CDR3 sequence is CASMGTGALTDTQYF. DNA for the CDR3: TGTGCCAGTATGGGGACAGGAGCACTCACAGATACGCAGTATTTT. The full variable domain, with the rest looked up from reference TRBV19 and TRBJ2-3, is DGGITQSPKYLFRKEGQNVTLSCEQNLNHDAMYWYRQDPGQGLRLIYYSQIVNDFQKGDIAEGYSVSREKKESFPLTVTSAQKNPTAFYLCASMGTGALTDTQYFGPGTRLTVL.

This sequence joins TRBV5-4 and TRBJ2-7; 12 nucleotides match TRBD1. The CDR3 contains 15 residues. With 2 bases clipped from V and 7 bases from J, the junction kept 7 bases outside the gene matches. Germline CDR1 and CDR2: SGHNT and YYREEE (reference sequence). CDR3 protein: CASSLGGQGAGEQYF. For the CDR3, the DNA is TGTGCCAGCAGCTTAGGGGGACAGGGGGCCGGGGAGCAGTACTTC.

The CDR3 sequence is CASSLDGLATDTQYF. The DNA of the CDR3 is TGTGCCAGCAGCTTAGACGGGCTAGCTACAGATACGCAGTATTTT. The chain carries TRBV7-2 and TRBJ2-3; the D gene is possibly TRBD2 (5 bases). CDR3 size: 15 residues. Germline V gene data show CDR1 as SGHTA and CDR2 as FQGNSA. Trimming stripped 1 base from V and 3 bases from J, with 11 bases between.

This chain joins TRBV27 and TRBJ2-1, with TRBD2 matching over 12 bases. The CDR3 is 15 amino acids. Germline CDR1 reads MNHEY; CDR2 reads SMNVEV (reference sequence). J lost 7 bases, V lost 2 bases, and 3 bases had no gene match. DNA of the CDR3: TGTGCCAGCAGTTTAATACTAGCGGGGGGTAATGAGCAGTTCTTC. Translation: CASSLILAGGNEQFF.

This clone was recorded only once. This chain joins TRBV30 and TRBJ2-2; the D gene is possibly TRBD1 (7 bases). The V end lost 5 bases, the J end lost 0 bases, and 19 bases lay between the germline ends. The CDR3 has 17 amino acids. Germline assignment: CDR1 GTSNPN and CDR2 SVGIG (reference sequence). CDR3 residues: CAWSLFRGTANTGELFF. Here the CDR3 DNA reads TGTGCCTGGTCCCTATTCCGCGGGACAGCGAACACCGGGGAGCTGTTTTTT.

This chain uses TRBV7-3 with TRBJ2-3, with D possibly being TRBD1 (8 bases). The germline V and J ends were trimmed by 4 bases and 8 bases, with 16 bases remaining between them. The germline V gene has CDR1 SGHTA and CDR2 FQGTGA. This CDR3 has 14 residues. The CDR3 spells CASSSGHRGGTQYF. The CDR3 coding sequence is TGTGCCAGCAGCTCGGGCCACAGGGGGGGTACGCAGTATTTT.

The V gene is TRBV2, the J gene TRBJ2-5, with 9 bases identical to TRBD1. Germline CDR1 SNHLY, CDR2 FYNNEI. CDR3 length equals 15 residues. V was pared by 4 bases and J by 5 bases, with 8 bases of the junction left unmatched. The chain's CDR3 is CASSVQQGASETQYF. The CDR3 DNA follows: TGTGCCAGCAGTGTTCAACAGGGGGCTTCGGAGACCCAGTACTTC.

The chain employs TRBV9 and TRBJ2-1; 7 bases are a match to TRBD1. The CDR3 is 13 residues long. J was trimmed by 4 bases and V by 3 bases; bases with no gene match: 1. Germline CDR1 SGDLS, CDR2 YYNGEE. The DNA for the CDR3 is TGTGCCAGCAGCGGGGACAGTTACAATGAGCAGTTCTTC. Amino acids: CASSGDSYNEQFF.

The chain uses TRBV4-1 and TRBJ2-2; TRBD1 matches 8 bases. Germline trimming cut 1 base from V and 7 bases from J; bases unmatched to any gene: 11. Germline CDR1 is MGHRA and CDR2 is YSYEKL. The CDR3 runs to 17 residues. The CDR3 bases are TGCGCCAGCAGCCAAGTGATTTCACCAGGGGGCCACGGGGAGCTGTTTTTT. It codes for CASSQVISPGGHGELFF.

This clone was seen just once. This likely comes from a read error, as the CDR3 has no conserved phenylalanine or tryptophan at its end. It is unclear where the CDR3 begins or ends on the DNA, so no DNA is shown, and the CDR3 is as TCRdb lists it. The rearrangement links TRBV7-3 to TRBJ1-2; the DNA was not used to check the table's D call, TRBD1. CDR1 is SGHTA, CDR2 FQGTGA, per germline. The CDR3 length equals 17 residues, ends included. The chain's CDR3 is CASSFILGTGSPGRTCE.

V and J are TRBV12-5 and TRBJ2-1; no firm D call. The V end lost 5 bases, the J end lost 7 bases, and 15 bases lay between the germline ends. The germline gives CDR1 LGHNT, CDR2 FRNRAP. CDR3 length: 14 amino acids. CDR3 bases: TGTGCTAGTGGTCCCCCCGGGTCCCTGAATGAGCAGTTCTTC. The encoded protein is CASGPPGSLNEQFF.

The rearrangement links TRBV9 to TRBJ2-3; D possibly corresponds to TRBD1 (5 bases). In germline, CDR1 is SGDLS, CDR2 YYNGEE. The CDR3 covers 17 residues. V shed 3 bases and J shed 0 bases, with 17 bases lying between them. CDR3 DNA sequence: TGTGCCAGCAGCGGGGGCCTCAGCCCCTCTAGCACAGATACGCAGTATTTT. This translates into CASSGGLSPSSTDTQYF.

The rearrangement links TRBV2 to TRBJ1-2; D possibly corresponds to TRBD1 (5 bases). The CDR3 runs to 13 residues. Trimming stripped 5 bases from V and 4 bases from J, with 11 bases between. Germline V gene sequence: CDR1 SNHLY, CDR2 FYNNEI. As DNA, the CDR3 is TGTGCCAGCAGTCTAACAGGCCTCTATGGCTACACCTTC. Translation: CASSLTGLYGYTF. The entire variable domain, with the rest obtained from reference TRBV2 and TRBJ1-2, is as follows: EPEVTQTPSHQVTQMGQEVILRCVPISNHLYFYWYRQILGQKVEFLVSFYNNEISEKSEIFDDQFSVERPDGSNFTLKIRSTKLEDSAMYFCASSLTGLYGYTFGSGTRLTVV.

The V and J genes are TRBV19 and TRBJ2-7, with 11 bases fitting TRBD1. V gave up 3 bases and J gave up 2 bases; unmatched junction bases: 3. Germline V gene lookup returns CDR1 LNHDA and CDR2 SQIVND (reference sequence). The CDR3 covers 15 residues. The chain's CDR3 is CASSISGQGAYEQYF. In nucleotides, the CDR3 is TGTGCCAGTAGTATTTCGGGACAGGGGGCCTACGAGCAGTACTTC.

The chain links TRBV7-9 to TRBJ1-3, with D hard to call. V dropped 5 bases and J dropped 4 bases, with 12 bases sitting between them. The CDR3 runs 14 residues. CDR1 SEHNR and CDR2 FQNEAQ come from the germline V gene (reference sequence). In nucleotides, the CDR3 is TGTGCCAGCAGCCCCCGAGGGCTGGGAAACACCATATATTTT. Translated, it gives CASSPRGLGNTIYF.

V gene TRBV4-3 combines with J gene TRBJ1-3; D gene ambiguous. With 1 base removed from V and 0 bases from J, the gap between germline ends came to 10 bases. This CDR3 has 16 residues. CDR1 is LGHNA, CDR2 YSLEER, per germline. Written as DNA, the CDR3 is TGCGCCAGCAGCCAAGTTGCAGCGAACTCTGGAAACACCATATATTTT. It translates to CASSQVAANSGNTIYF.